A single sample is the source of the 32 T cell receptor beta chains below, sequenced in a study of T cell responses to AZD1222 COVID-19 vaccine. Produced via immunoSEQ multiplex PCR; TCRdb's table is partial and in-frame only. Among 150,000 to 200,000 clones listed, about 94% were seen once. This specimen was peripheral blood, taken on day 0 of AZD1222 vaccination. All receptors come from an adult in good health.

The V and J genes are TRBV12-3 or TRBV12-4 and TRBJ1-3; weak D call: TRBD1 (5 bases). Trimming left V 11 bases short and J 2 bases short, with 13 bases between. This CDR3 has 13 amino acids. The CDR3 protein is CAVRGAAGNTIYF. The CDR3 DNA reads TGTGCCGTAAGAGGGGCTGCTGGAAACACCATATATTTT.

This chain links TRBV5-1 with TRBJ2-1; TRBD1 is a possible D gene (6 bases). Germline V gene data show CDR1 as SGHRS and CDR2 as YFSETQ. The V end lost 2 bases, the J end lost 9 bases, and 12 bases lay between the germline ends. There are 13 residues in the CDR3. For the CDR3, the DNA is TGCGCCAGCAGCTTTTACAGGGTGGTTGAGCAGTTCTTC. It is translated as CASSFYRVVEQFF.

The chain is built from TRBV7-8 and TRBJ2-7; no clear D. V was cut by 5 bases and J by 1 base, with 12 bases left in between. Looked up from germline, CDR1 is SGHVS and CDR2 is FQNEAQ. CDR3 size: 14 residues. CDR3 nucleotide sequence: TGTGCCAGCAGCCGTTGGACGGATTCCTACGAGCAGTACTTC. It specifies CASSRWTDSYEQYF.

The chain links TRBV7-3 to TRBJ2-5, with 7 nucleotides matching TRBD1. The germline gives CDR1 SGHTA, CDR2 FQGTGA. This CDR3 has 13 residues. V trimming: 5 bases; J trimming: 3 bases; junction bases outside the gene matches: 3. The CDR3 loop is CASSVGTEETQYF. CDR3 DNA sequence: TGTGCCAGCAGCGTCGGGACAGAAGAGACCCAGTACTTC.

The chain carries TRBV30 and TRBJ1-4; unclear D gene. The V gene lost 5 bases and the J gene lost 6 bases, with 10 bases spanning the gap. The CDR3 is made up of 12 amino acids. Germline V gives CDR1 GTSNPN, CDR2 SVGIG (reference sequence). The CDR3 sequence is CAWDRRYEKLFF. Here the CDR3 DNA reads TGTGCCTGGGATAGAAGATATGAAAAACTGTTTTTT. Combining the CDR3 with reference TRBV30 and TRBJ1-4 gives the whole variable domain SQTIHQWPATLVQPVGSPLSLECTVEGTSNPNLYWYRQAAGRGLQLLFYSVGIGQISSEVPQNLSASRPQDRQFILSSKKLLLSDSGFYLCAWDRRYEKLFFGSGTQLSVL.

This chain uses TRBV13 with TRBJ1-1; a weak D match, TRBD1 (6 bases). In germline, CDR1 is PRHDT, CDR2 FYEKMQ (reference sequence). V was clipped by 6 bases and J by 2 bases, with 13 bases between them. This CDR3 contains 14 residues. CDR3 protein: CASSSKDRNTEAFF. The DNA of the CDR3 is TGTGCCAGCAGTTCAAAGGACAGAAACACTGAAGCTTTCTTT.

The chain carries TRBV9 and TRBJ2-5; TRBD2 might be the D (6 bases). There are 14 residues in the CDR3. Germline V gene sequence: CDR1 SGDLS, CDR2 YYNGEE. V gave up 0 bases and J gave up 5 bases, with 11 bases separating them. DNA for the CDR3: TGTGCCAGCAGCGTAGGGGGAGGCCTGGAGACCCAGTACTTC. Translating it yields CASSVGGGLETQYF.

This chain connects TRBV5-5 to TRBJ1-6; the match to TRBD1 covers 7 bases. CDR1 is SGHKS and CDR2 is YYEKEE in the germline V gene (reference sequence). The CDR3 sequence is 14 residues long. V lost 2 bases and J lost 7; bases outside the gene matches: 3. The CDR3 reads CASSLQGRNSPLHF. In DNA form, the CDR3 reads TGTGCCAGCAGCTTACAGGGGAGGAATTCACCCCTCCACTTT.

The chain recombines TRBV30 with TRBJ2-7; TRBD1 might be the D (6 bases). The germline V gene encodes CDR1 GTSNPN and CDR2 SVGIG (reference sequence). The CDR3 contains 13 residues. V was cut by 5 bases and J by 6 bases, with 17 bases left in between. The CDR3 sequence: CAWQKGDGVEQYF. The CDR3 DNA sequence: TGTGCCTGGCAAAAGGGGGACGGGGTCGAGCAGTACTTC.

The chain couples TRBV6-4 to TRBJ1-2, with 7 bases matching TRBD1. The J segment lost 5 bases and the V segment lost 6 bases, leaving 9 bases of the junction unmatched. Germline V gene lookup returns CDR1 MRHNA and CDR2 SNTAGT. This CDR3 region has 14 residues. DNA for the CDR3: TGTGCCAGCAGGCGGGACAGCGGGAATTATGGCTACACCTTC. It yields the protein CASRRDSGNYGYTF.

This sequence joins TRBV28 and TRBJ2-2; tentative D call: TRBD1 (6 bases). V lost 7 bases to trimming and J lost 3 bases, with 21 bases between them. CDR1 is MDHEN, CDR2 SYDVKM, per germline. CDR3 length: 17 residues. The CDR3 is CASKAPRQAGYTGELFF. CDR3 nucleotide sequence: TGTGCCAGCAAAGCGCCCAGACAGGCCGGGTACACCGGGGAGCTGTTTTTT.

This chain joins TRBV5-1 and TRBJ2-2, with 7 positions matching TRBD2. CDR3 size: 20 residues. The ends lost 4 bases at V and 0 bases at J; junction bases unmatched: 18. Germline V lookup: CDR1 SGHRS, CDR2 YFSETQ. As DNA, the CDR3 is TGCGCCAGCAGCCCCCGACCGAGCTGGTTGACTAGCTCGAACACCGGGGAGCTGTTTTTT. Protein product: CASSPRPSWLTSSNTGELFF.

CDR3 sequence: CSVGDTPYEQYF. CDR3 nucleotides: TGCAGCGTGGGGGACACCCCCTACGAGCAGTACTTC. V gene TRBV29-1 combines with J gene TRBJ2-7; TRBD1 is a possible D gene (6 bases). Per germline, CDR1 SQVTM and CDR2 ANQGSEA. This CDR3 has 12 residues. V lost 6 bases and J lost 2, with 11 bases in between.

CDR3: CAWSVPGQPYEQYF. The CDR3 nucleotides read TGTGCCTGGAGTGTACCCGGACAGCCCTACGAGCAGTACTTC. The chain combines TRBV30 with TRBJ2-7; a weak D match, TRBD1 (6 bases). The germline V and J ends were trimmed by 0 bases and 2 bases, with 11 bases remaining between them. The CDR3 has 14 amino acids. The germline CDR1 and CDR2 sequences are GTSNPN and SVGIG (reference sequence).

The chain uses TRBV29-1 and TRBJ2-5; 12 bases are a match to TRBD1. The junction had 16 bases not matched to a gene; V was cut back by 7 bases and J by 1 base. Germline V CDR1 and CDR2: SQVTM, ANQGSEA. The CDR3 covers 18 residues. The DNA of the CDR3 is TGCAGCGCGAGGGCGGGGACAGGGGGCTGGTGGCTCCAAGAGACCCAGTACTTC. Its translation is CSARAGTGGWWLQETQYF.

The chain is built from TRBV30 and TRBJ2-3, with 7 bases fitting TRBD2. The germline CDR1 and CDR2 sequences are GTSNPN and SVGIG (reference sequence). Germline trimming cut 1 base from V and 4 bases from J; bases unmatched to any gene: 2. This CDR3 is 13 amino acids long. CDR3 sequence: CAWSGGGADTQYF. CDR3 coding DNA: TGTGCCTGGAGTGGCGGGGGAGCAGATACGCAGTATTTT.

The chain couples TRBV27 to TRBJ2-1, with TRBD1 matching 8 bases. V was clipped by 1 base and J by 5 bases; unmatched bases: 7. The CDR3 length is 16 residues. Per germline, CDR1 MNHEY and CDR2 SMNVEV (reference sequence). The chain's CDR3 is CASSLYSGGQHNEQFF. CDR3 sequence (DNA): TGTGCCAGCAGTTTATACTCAGGGGGCCAGCACAATGAGCAGTTCTTC.

The chain carries TRBV19 and TRBJ2-7, with D perhaps matching TRBD1 or TRBD2 (5 bases each). The V and J ends lost 5 bases and 0 bases respectively, with 14 bases between them. The germline CDR1 and CDR2 sequences are LNHDA and SQIVND (reference sequence). The CDR3 has 15 amino acids. The CDR3 is CASSPTPGSSYEQYF. As DNA, the CDR3 is TGTGCCAGTAGTCCAACCCCAGGGAGCTCCTACGAGCAGTACTTC.

The chain carries TRBV28 and TRBJ2-4, with TRBD1 as a possible D gene (5 bases). The germline V gene has CDR1 MDHEN and CDR2 SYDVKM. This CDR3 has 14 residues. V dropped 6 bases and J dropped 1 base, with 10 bases sitting between them. The CDR3 region has the DNA TGTGCCAGCAGCCTAGGGGTGGCCAAAAACATTCAGTACTTC. Translating gives CASSLGVAKNIQYF.

A single count supports this clone. V is TRBV9 and J is TRBJ2-5; D might be TRBD2 (5 bases). Germline values: CDR1 SGDLS, CDR2 YYNGEE. V was clipped by 6 bases and J by 6 bases, with 18 bases between them. The CDR3 totals 14 residues. CDR3 nucleotide sequence: TGTGCCAGCACGGTGGGTAGCGCCGGGAAGACCCAGTACTTC. Translated, it gives CASTVGSAGKTQYF.

V usage is TRBV7-9 and J usage is TRBJ1-1; no clear D gene. The germline gives CDR1 SEHNR, CDR2 FQNEAQ (reference sequence). V was pared by 1 base and J by 13 bases, with 10 bases between. This CDR3 contains 11 residues. The CDR3: CASSLGPVHFF. The CDR3 coding sequence is TGTGCCAGCAGCTTAGGGCCAGTACATTTCTTT.

The V call is TRBV4-2, the J call TRBJ1-2; D is undetermined. Trimming took off 0 bases at V and 9 bases at J, with 8 bases between the two ends. CDR1 is LGHNA, CDR2 YNFKEQ, per germline. The CDR3 runs to 12 residues. Written as DNA, the CDR3 is TGTGCCAGCAGCCAAGAGGAGGGAAGCTACACCTTC. As protein: CASSQEEGSYTF.

V and J are TRBV29-1 and TRBJ2-5, with unresolved D. Germline V CDR1 and CDR2: SQVTM, ANQGSEA. Trimming left V 1 base short and J 1 base short, with 7 bases between. The CDR3 is 13 residues long. CDR3 nucleotides: TGCAGCGTTGAAGTGGCGGCCCAAGAGACCCAGTACTTC. Protein product: CSVEVAAQETQYF.

The count of this clone is one. The chain links TRBV29-1 to TRBJ1-2; D is possibly TRBD1 (6 bases). Trimming removed 4 bases from V and 0 bases from J, with 9 bases in between. Germline-derived CDR1 and CDR2 are SQVTM and ANQGSEA. This CDR3 spans 13 amino acids. CDR3 protein: CSVGQGTNYGYTF. CDR3 DNA sequence: TGCAGCGTTGGCCAGGGGACTAACTATGGCTACACCTTC.

The rearrangement links TRBV24-1 to TRBJ2-2; the match to TRBD2 covers 12 bases. CDR3 size: 15 residues. Germline CDR1 and CDR2: KGHDR and SFDVKD. After removal of 6 bases from V and 7 bases from J, the junction contained 5 bases not matched to a gene. The CDR3 spells CATSLAGGPSGELFF. The CDR3 DNA sequence: TGTGCCACCAGTCTAGCGGGAGGGCCGAGCGGGGAGCTGTTTTTT.

The chain has TRBV9 and TRBJ2-1; D unclear. The CDR3 length is 14 residues. V lost 0 bases to trimming and J lost 10 bases, with 14 bases between them. Looked up from germline, CDR1 is SGDLS and CDR2 is YYNGEE. The CDR3 reads CASSVATLPGEQFF. DNA for the CDR3: TGTGCCAGCAGCGTAGCCACTCTTCCCGGGGAGCAGTTCTTC.

The V gene is TRBV24-1, the J gene TRBJ1-1, with D possibly TRBD1 on 5 matching bases. Germline CDR1 KGHDR, CDR2 SFDVKD. The CDR3 runs to 13 residues. The V and J ends lost 6 bases and 5 bases respectively, with 12 bases between them. In DNA form, the CDR3 reads TGTGCCACCAGTTTGGGGCCGGTAACTGAAGCTTTCTTT. This codes for CATSLGPVTEAFF.

The chain is built from TRBV19 and TRBJ2-7; TRBD1 is a possible D gene (6 bases). Germline V CDR1 and CDR2: LNHDA, SQIVND (reference sequence). This CDR3 region has 13 residues. The V end lost 4 bases, the J end lost 3 bases, and 10 bases lay between the germline ends. The chain's CDR3 is CASSTWDIYEQYF. CDR3 nucleotide sequence: TGTGCCAGTAGTACCTGGGACATCTACGAGCAGTACTTC.

This clone occurred once. The rearrangement joins TRBV9 to TRBJ1-1; D not certain. This CDR3 spans 13 amino acids. The germline V and J ends were trimmed by 0 bases and 2 bases, with 5 bases remaining between them. Germline loops: CDR1 SGDLS, CDR2 YYNGEE. The CDR3 DNA reads TGTGCCAGCAGCGTAGTTATAAACACTGAAGCTTTCTTT. Translating gives CASSVVINTEAFF.

The chain is built from TRBV9 and TRBJ1-4; tentative D call: TRBD1 (6 bases). Germline CDR1 reads SGDLS; CDR2 reads YYNGEE. This CDR3 region has 15 residues. Trimming took 3 bases from V and 3 from J, leaving 12 bases between them. The CDR3 DNA reads TGTGCCAGCAGCGCTACTTGGACAGCTAATGAAAAACTGTTTTTT. Protein sequence: CASSATWTANEKLFF. Variable domain in full (rest from reference TRBV9 and TRBJ1-4): DSGVTQTPKHLITATGQRVTLRCSPRSGDLSVYWYQQSLDQGLQFLIQYYNGEERAKGNILERFSAQQFPDLHSELNLSSLELGDSALYFCASSATWTANEKLFFGSGTQLSVL.

The gene calls are TRBV4-2 and TRBJ2-7; no clear D gene. Germline V gives CDR1 LGHNA, CDR2 YNFKEQ. This CDR3 is 15 amino acids long. The V end lost 3 bases, the J end lost 6 bases, and 18 bases lay between the germline ends. CDR3 loop: CASSQRPTPLLEQYF. In nucleotides, the CDR3 is TGTGCCAGCAGCCAGCGACCTACCCCTCTCCTCGAGCAGTACTTC.

The V and J genes are TRBV11-1 and TRBJ2-5; D is unclear. The germline gives CDR1 SGHAT, CDR2 FQDESV (reference sequence). This CDR3 spans 11 amino acids. The V gene lost 5 bases and the J gene lost 5 bases, with 6 bases spanning the gap. CDR3 DNA: TGTGCCAGCAGCCACGGGGAGACCCAGTACTTC. As protein: CASSHGETQYF.